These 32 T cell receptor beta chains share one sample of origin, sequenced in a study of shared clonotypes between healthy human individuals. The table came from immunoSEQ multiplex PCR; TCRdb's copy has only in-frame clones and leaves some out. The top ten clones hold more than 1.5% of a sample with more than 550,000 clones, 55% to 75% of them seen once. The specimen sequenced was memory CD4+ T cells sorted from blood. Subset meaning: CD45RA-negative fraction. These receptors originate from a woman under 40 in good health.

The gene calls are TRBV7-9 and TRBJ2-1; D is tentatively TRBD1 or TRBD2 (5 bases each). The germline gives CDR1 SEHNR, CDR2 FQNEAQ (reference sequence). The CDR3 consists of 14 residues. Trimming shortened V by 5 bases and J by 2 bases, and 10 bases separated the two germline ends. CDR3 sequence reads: CASSTGTTYNEQFF. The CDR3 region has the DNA TGTGCCAGCAGCACCGGGACGACCTACAATGAGCAGTTCTTC.

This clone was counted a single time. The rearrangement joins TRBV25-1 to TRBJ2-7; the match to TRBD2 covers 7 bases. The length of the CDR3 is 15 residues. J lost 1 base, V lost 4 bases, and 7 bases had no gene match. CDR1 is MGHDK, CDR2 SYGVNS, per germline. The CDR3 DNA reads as TGTGCCAGCAGTGGGGCGGGAGAGACTTCCTACGAGCAGTACTTC. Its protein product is CASSGAGETSYEQYF.

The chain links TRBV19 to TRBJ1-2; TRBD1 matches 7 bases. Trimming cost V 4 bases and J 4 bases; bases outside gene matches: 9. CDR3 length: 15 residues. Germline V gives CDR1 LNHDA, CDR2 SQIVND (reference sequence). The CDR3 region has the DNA TGTGCCAGTAGTACCGCCAGACAGGGCGGCTATGGCTACACCTTC. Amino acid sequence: CASSTARQGGYGYTF.

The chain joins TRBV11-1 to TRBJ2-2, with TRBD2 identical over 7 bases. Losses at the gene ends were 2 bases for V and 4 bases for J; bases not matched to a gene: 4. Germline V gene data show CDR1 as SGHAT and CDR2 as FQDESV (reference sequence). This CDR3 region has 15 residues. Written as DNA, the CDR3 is TGTGCCAGCAGCTTACCCGGGAGGTTCACCGGGGAGCTGTTTTTT. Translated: CASSLPGRFTGELFF.

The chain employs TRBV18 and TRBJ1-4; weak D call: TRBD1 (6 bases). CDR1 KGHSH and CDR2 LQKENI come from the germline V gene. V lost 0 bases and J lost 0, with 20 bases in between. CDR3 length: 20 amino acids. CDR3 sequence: CASSPPNRAGGVATNEKLFF. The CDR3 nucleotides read TGTGCCAGCTCACCACCCAACCGTGCCGGGGGCGTAGCAACTAATGAAAAACTGTTTTTT.

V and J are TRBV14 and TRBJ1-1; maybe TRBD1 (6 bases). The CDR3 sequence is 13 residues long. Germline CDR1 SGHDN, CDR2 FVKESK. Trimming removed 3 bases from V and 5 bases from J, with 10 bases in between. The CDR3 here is CASSQEGGTEAFF. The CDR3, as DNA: TGTGCCAGCAGCCAGGAGGGGGGAACTGAAGCTTTCTTT.

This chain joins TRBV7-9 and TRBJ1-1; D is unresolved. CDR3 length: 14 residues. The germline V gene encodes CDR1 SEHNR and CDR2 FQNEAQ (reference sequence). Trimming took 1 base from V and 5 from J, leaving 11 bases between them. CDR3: CASSLDGAGTEAFF. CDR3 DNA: TGTGCCAGCAGCTTAGACGGAGCCGGGACTGAAGCTTTCTTT.

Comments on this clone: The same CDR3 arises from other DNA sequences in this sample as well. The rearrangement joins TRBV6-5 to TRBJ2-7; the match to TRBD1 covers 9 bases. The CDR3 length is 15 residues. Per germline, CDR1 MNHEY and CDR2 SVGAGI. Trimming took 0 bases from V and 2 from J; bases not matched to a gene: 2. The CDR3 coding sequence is TGTGCCAGCAGTTACTCAGGGACAGGGACCTACGAGCAGTACTTC. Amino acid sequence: CASSYSGTGTYEQYF.

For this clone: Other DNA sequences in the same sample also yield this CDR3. The CDR3: CASSLQGPYEQYF. The CDR3 DNA is TGTGCCAGCAGTTTACAGGGTCCCTACGAGCAGTACTTC. The chain links TRBV28 to TRBJ2-7; tentative D call: TRBD1 (5 bases). Germline-derived CDR1 and CDR2 are MDHEN and SYDVKM. V was pared by 2 bases and J by 2 bases, with 7 bases between. CDR3 length: 13 amino acids.

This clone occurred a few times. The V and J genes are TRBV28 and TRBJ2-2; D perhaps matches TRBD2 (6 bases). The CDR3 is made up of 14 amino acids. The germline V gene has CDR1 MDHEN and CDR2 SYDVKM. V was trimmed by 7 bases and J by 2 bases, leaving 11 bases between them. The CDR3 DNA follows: TGTGCCAGCAAAAATAGCGGCAACACCGGGGAGCTGTTTTTT. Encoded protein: CASKNSGNTGELFF.

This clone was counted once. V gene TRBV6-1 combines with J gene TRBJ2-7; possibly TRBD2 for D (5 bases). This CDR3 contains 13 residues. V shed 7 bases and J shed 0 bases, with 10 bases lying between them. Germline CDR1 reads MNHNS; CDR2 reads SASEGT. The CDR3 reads CASTSGSSYEQYF. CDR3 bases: TGTGCCAGCACGTCGGGGAGCTCCTACGAGCAGTACTTC.

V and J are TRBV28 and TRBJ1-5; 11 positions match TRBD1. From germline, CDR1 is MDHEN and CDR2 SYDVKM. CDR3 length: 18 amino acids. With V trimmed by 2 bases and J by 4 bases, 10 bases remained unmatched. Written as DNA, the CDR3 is TGTGCCAGCAGTTTAGCGAGAGGGACAGGGGGTCGGAATCAGCCCCAGCATTTT. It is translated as CASSLARGTGGRNQPQHF.

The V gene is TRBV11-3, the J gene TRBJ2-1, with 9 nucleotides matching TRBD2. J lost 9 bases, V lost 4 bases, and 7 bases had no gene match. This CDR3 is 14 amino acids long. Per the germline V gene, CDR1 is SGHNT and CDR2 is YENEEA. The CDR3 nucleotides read TGTGCCAGCAGCTCCACTGGGACTAGCCTTGAGCAGTTCTTC. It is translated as CASSSTGTSLEQFF.

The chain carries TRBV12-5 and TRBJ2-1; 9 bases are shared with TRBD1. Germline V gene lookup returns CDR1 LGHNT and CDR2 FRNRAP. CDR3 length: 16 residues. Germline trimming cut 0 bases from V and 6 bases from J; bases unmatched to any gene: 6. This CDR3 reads CASGLVGTGFINEQFF. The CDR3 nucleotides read TGTGCTAGTGGTTTGGTAGGGACAGGGTTTATCAATGAGCAGTTCTTC.

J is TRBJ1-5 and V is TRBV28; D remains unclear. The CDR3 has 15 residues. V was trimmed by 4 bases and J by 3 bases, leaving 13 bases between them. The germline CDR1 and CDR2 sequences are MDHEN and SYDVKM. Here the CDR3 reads CASSSSAQYNQPQHF. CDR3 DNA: TGTGCCAGCAGTTCCTCCGCGCAATACAATCAGCCCCAGCATTTT.

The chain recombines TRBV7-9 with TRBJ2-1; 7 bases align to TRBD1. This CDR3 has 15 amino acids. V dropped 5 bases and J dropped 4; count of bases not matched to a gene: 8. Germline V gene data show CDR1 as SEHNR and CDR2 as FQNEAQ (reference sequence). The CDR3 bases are TGTGCCAGCAGCCGAACAGGGGAAGCTTACAATGAGCAGTTCTTC. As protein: CASSRTGEAYNEQFF.

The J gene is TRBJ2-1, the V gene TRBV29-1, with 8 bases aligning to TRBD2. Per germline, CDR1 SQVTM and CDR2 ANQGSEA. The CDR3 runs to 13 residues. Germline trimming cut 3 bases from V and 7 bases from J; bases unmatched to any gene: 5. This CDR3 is CSVDALAVNEQFF. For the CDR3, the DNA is TGCAGCGTTGACGCACTAGCGGTTAATGAGCAGTTCTTC.

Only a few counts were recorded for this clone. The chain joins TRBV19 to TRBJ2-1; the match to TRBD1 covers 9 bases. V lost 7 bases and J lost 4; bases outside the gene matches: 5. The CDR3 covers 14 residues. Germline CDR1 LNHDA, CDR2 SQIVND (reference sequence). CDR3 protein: CASTAGQGYNEQFF. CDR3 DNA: TGTGCCAGTACCGCGGGACAGGGATACAATGAGCAGTTCTTC.

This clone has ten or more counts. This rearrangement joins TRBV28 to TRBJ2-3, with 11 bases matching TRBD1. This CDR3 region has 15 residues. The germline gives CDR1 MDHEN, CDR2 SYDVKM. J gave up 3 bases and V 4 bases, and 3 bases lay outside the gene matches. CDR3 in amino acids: CASSWTGGRTDTQYF. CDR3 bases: TGTGCCAGCAGTTGGACAGGGGGCCGTACAGATACGCAGTATTTT.

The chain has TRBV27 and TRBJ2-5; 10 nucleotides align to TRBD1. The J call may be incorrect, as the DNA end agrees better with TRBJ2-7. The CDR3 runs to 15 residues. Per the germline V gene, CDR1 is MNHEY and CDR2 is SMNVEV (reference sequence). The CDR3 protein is CASSPGQGLTYEQYF. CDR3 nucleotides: TGTGCCAGCAGTCCGGGACAGGGGCTGACCTACGAGCAGTACTTC.

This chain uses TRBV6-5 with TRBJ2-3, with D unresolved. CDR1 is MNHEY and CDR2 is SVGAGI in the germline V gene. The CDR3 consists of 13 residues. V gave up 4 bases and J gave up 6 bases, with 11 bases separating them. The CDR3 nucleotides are TGTGCCAGCAGTTCCCTTTCTTTGGATACGCAGTATTTT. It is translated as CASSSLSLDTQYF.

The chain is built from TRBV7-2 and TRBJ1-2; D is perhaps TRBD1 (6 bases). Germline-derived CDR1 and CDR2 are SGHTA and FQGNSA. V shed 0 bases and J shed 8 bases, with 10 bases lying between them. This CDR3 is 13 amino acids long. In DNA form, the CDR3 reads TGTGCCAGCAGCTTAGCACAGGGAGGAGGCTACACCTTC. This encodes CASSLAQGGGYTF.

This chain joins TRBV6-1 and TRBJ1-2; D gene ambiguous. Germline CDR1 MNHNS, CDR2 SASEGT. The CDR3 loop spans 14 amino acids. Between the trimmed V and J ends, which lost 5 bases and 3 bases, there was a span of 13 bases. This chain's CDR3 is CASSWQGGDYGYTF. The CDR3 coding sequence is TGTGCCAGCAGTTGGCAAGGTGGGGACTATGGCTACACCTTC.

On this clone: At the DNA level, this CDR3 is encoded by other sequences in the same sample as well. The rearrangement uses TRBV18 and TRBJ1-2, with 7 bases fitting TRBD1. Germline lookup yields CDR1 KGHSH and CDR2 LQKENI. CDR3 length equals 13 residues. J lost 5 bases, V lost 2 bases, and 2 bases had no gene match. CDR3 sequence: CASSPAGGYGYTF. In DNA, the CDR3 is TGTGCCAGCTCACCAGCAGGGGGGTATGGCTACACCTTC.

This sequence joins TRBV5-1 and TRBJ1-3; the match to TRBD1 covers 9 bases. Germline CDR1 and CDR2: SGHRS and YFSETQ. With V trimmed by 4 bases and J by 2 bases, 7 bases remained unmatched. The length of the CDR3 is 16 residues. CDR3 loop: CASSVLGTGTGNTIYF. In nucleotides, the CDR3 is TGCGCCAGCAGCGTCCTCGGGACAGGGACTGGAAACACCATATATTTT.

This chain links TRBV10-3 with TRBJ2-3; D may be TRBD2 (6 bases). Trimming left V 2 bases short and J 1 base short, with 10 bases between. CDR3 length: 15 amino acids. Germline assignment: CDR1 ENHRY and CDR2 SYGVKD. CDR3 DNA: TGTGCCATCAGTGAGGGAGGGCAGCGCACAGATACGCAGTATTTT. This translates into CAISEGGQRTDTQYF.

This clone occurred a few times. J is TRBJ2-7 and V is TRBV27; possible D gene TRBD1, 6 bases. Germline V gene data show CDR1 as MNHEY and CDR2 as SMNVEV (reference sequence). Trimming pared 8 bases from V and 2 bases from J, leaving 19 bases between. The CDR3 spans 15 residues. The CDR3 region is CASRRQVGFPYEQYF. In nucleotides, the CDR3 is TGTGCCAGCCGAAGACAGGTTGGGTTCCCCTACGAGCAGTACTTC.

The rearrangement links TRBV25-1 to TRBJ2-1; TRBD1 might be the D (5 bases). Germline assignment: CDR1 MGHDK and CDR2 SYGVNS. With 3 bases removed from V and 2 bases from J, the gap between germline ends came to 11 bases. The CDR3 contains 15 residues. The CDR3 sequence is CASSDGQGTYNEQFF. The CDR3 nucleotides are TGTGCCAGCAGTGATGGGCAGGGCACCTACAATGAGCAGTTCTTC.

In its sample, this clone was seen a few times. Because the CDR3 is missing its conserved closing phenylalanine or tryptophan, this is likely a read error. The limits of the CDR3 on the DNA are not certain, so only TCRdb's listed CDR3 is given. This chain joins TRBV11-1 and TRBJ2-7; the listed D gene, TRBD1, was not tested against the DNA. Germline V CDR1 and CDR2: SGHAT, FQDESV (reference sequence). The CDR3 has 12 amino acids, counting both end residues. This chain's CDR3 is CASSSPGQGNPC.

CDR3 residues: CASSSHTTGEAYNEQFF. In DNA, the CDR3 is TGTGCCAGCAGTTCACATACCACAGGGGAGGCCTACAATGAGCAGTTCTTC. V and J are TRBV28 and TRBJ2-1, with D perhaps matching TRBD1 (7 bases). V dropped 4 bases and J dropped 2 bases, with 18 bases sitting between them. Germline values: CDR1 MDHEN, CDR2 SYDVKM. The CDR3 has 17 amino acids. Full variable domain (outside the CDR3, taken from reference TRBV28 and TRBJ2-1): DVKVTQSSRYLVKRTGEKVFLECVQDMDHENMFWYRQDPGLGLRLIYFSYDVKMKEKGDIPEGYSVSREKKERFSLILESASTNQTSMYLCASSSHTTGEAYNEQFFGPGTRLTVL.

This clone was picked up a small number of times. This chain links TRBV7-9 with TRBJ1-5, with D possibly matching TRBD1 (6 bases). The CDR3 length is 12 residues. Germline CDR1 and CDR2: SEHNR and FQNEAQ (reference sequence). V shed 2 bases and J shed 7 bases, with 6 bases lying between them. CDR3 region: CASSLQGQPQHF. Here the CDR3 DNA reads TGTGCCAGCAGCTTACAGGGGCAGCCCCAGCATTTT.

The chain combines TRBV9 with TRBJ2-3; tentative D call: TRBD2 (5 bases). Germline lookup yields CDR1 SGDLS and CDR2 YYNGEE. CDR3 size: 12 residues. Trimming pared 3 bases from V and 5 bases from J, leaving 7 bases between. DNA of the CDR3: TGTGCCAGCAGCGCCGAGGGAGATACGCAGTATTTT. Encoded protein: CASSAEGDTQYF. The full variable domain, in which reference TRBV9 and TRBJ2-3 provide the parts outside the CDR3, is DSGVTQTPKHLITATGQRVTLRCSPRSGDLSVYWYQQSLDQGLQFLIQYYNGEERAKGNILERFSAQQFPDLHSELNLSSLELGDSALYFCASSAEGDTQYFGPGTRLTVL.